The clone carrying this T cell receptor beta chain is large in the sample. Time point meaning: after preoperative PTX-NDP chemotherapy. TCRdb analysed the PCR reads with MiXCR anew, one entry per CDR3 protein. The table includes about 32,000 distinct CDR3 sequences, 52% detected once. The data derive from a study of esophageal squamous cell carcinoma under preoperative chemotherapy. The CDR3 is 11 residues long. Trimming removed 2 bases from V and 8 bases from J, with 4 bases in between. CDR1 is SGHTA, CDR2 FQGNSA, per germline. This specimen was taken from a patient given preoperative chemotherapy. The sequence was obtained from a human donor with esophageal squamous cell carcinoma. The donor label of this sample is uncertain. The J gene is TRBJ2-1, the V gene TRBV7-2; D remains ambiguous. CDR3 coding DNA: TGTGCCAGCAGCTTAAAGGATGAGCAGTTCTTC. Its translation is CASSLKDEQFF.